The sequence of this T cell receptor (beta chain) was determined in a study of blood T cell repertoires in COVID-19. Background on the study: T cells, B-cell-depleted T cells, or PBMCs supplied cDNA or gDNA.

Germline V gives CDR1 SNHLY, CDR2 FYNNEI. V shed 5 bases and J 5 bases; nucleotides not matched to a gene: 6. CDR3 length equals 13 residues. Original handling: Amplification of reference gene primers was used by the study to estimate nucleated cell counts. Sequencing was performed with immunoSEQ multiplex PCR; in TCRdb, only in-frame clones are kept and a portion is missing. Clone size and the V and J calls come from that table; the DNA yielded D and trimming. The sample yields some 90,000 clones, 70% to 90% seen once. The sequencing input was peripheral blood. This chain joins TRBV2 and TRBJ2-7; 7 positions agree with TRBD1. The receptor comes from a woman older than 75 with acute or convalescent COVID-19. The CDR3 DNA sequence: TGTGCCAGCAGTTTGACAGGGCTCGACGAGCAGTACTTC. As protein: CASSLTGLDEQYF.